The 23 T cell receptor beta chains below were found in one sample sequenced in a study of shared clonotypes between healthy human individuals. Sequenced by immunoSEQ multiplex PCR; TCRdb stores in-frame clones only, minus some. Among approximately 2.5 million clones listed, around 94% were seen once. The sequenced material came from naive CD4+ T cells sorted from blood. The subset here: CD45RA+ positively selected. The receptors were gathered from a man younger than 30 in good health.

The genes are TRBV4-3 and TRBJ2-1; D may be TRBD2 (5 bases). Germline CDR1 and CDR2: LGHNA and YSLEER. The length of the CDR3 is 15 residues. V lost 3 bases and J 3 bases, leaving 12 bases between the germline ends. CDR3 nucleotides: TGCGCCAGCAGCCAGCACCTTGGACTCTACAATGAGCAGTTCTTC. It codes for CASSQHLGLYNEQFF.

The chain uses TRBV5-6 and TRBJ2-5; weak D call: TRBD1 (5 bases). Trimming stripped 6 bases from V and 5 bases from J, with 11 bases between. This CDR3 has 12 residues. Per the germline V gene, CDR1 is SGHDT and CDR2 is YYEEEE. The CDR3 coding sequence is TGTGCCAGCACAGGGCAGATCGAGACCCAGTACTTC. Its translation is CASTGQIETQYF.

This chain links TRBV27 with TRBJ2-5; D might be TRBD2 (6 bases). The CDR3 sequence is 17 residues long. Germline CDR1 is MNHEY and CDR2 is SMNVEV (reference sequence). V lost 2 bases and J 5 bases, leaving 21 bases between the germline ends. Here the CDR3 DNA reads TGTGCCAGCAGTTTAAGGTTCAGGGAAAATCGGGGGGAGACCCAGTACTTC. This translates into CASSLRFRENRGETQYF.

Note on this clone: The same CDR3 also results from other DNA sequences found in this sample. The genes are TRBV5-6 and TRBJ2-7, with unresolved D. Per germline, CDR1 SGHDT and CDR2 YYEEEE. The V gene lost 0 bases and the J gene lost 6 bases, with 4 bases spanning the gap. CDR3 length: 11 amino acids. The CDR3 reads CASSLAREQYF. The CDR3 DNA is TGTGCCAGCAGCTTGGCCCGCGAGCAGTACTTC.

Note on this clone: The junction shows a germline mismatch at one end, possibly a read error. The chain couples TRBV11-3 to TRBJ1-6; D not resolved. Germline CDR1 SGHNT, CDR2 YENEEA. This CDR3 is 12 amino acids long. CDR3 in DNA: TGTACCAGCTCCCTCGGTAATTCACCCCTCCACTTT. It yields the protein CTSSLGNSPLHF. The complete variable domain, with remaining parts taken from reference TRBV11-3 and TRBJ1-6, reads EAGVVQSPRYKIIEKKQPVAFWCNPISGHNTLYWYLQNLGQGPELLIRYENEEAVDDSQLPKDRFSAERLKGVDSTLKIQPAELGDSAVYLCTSSLGNSPLHFGNGTRLTVT.

The rearrangement joins TRBV6-6 to TRBJ2-7; D gene uncertain. This CDR3 region has 11 residues. Germline V CDR1 and CDR2: MNHNY, SVGAGI (reference sequence). Trimming stripped 3 bases from V and 11 bases from J, with 11 bases between. CDR3 amino acids: CASSYAERKYF. Written as DNA, the CDR3 is TGTGCCAGCAGTTATGCTGAGAGAAAGTACTTC.

The chain couples TRBV10-1 to TRBJ2-5, with TRBD1 as a possible D gene (6 bases). V was shortened by 7 bases and J by 5 bases, with 11 bases between the two germline ends. The CDR3 totals 12 residues. The V gene's germline CDR1 is WNHNN and CDR2 SYGVQD (reference sequence). CDR3 sequence: CASNTGLETQYF. The CDR3 DNA follows: TGCGCCAGCAATACAGGGCTGGAGACCCAGTACTTC.

This clone was counted only a few times. The rearrangement uses TRBV10-2 and TRBJ1-4, with 8 bases matching TRBD1. The CDR3 consists of 13 residues. CDR1 WSHSY and CDR2 SAAADI come from the germline V gene. J was trimmed by 6 bases and V by 6 bases; bases with no gene match: 3. The DNA for the CDR3 is TGCGCCAGCAGGTCGACAGGGGATGAAAAACTGTTTTTT. It translates to CASRSTGDEKLFF.

This clone was recorded once. The J gene is TRBJ2-7, the V gene TRBV27, with 7 bases fitting TRBD2. CDR1 is MNHEY and CDR2 is SMNVEV in the germline V gene (reference sequence). The J segment lost 3 bases and the V segment lost 2 bases, leaving 7 bases of the junction unmatched. The CDR3 contains 15 residues. Written as DNA, the CDR3 is TGTGCCAGCAGTTTACGGGCGGGAGCGTTCTACGAGCAGTACTTC. This encodes CASSLRAGAFYEQYF.

This clone was counted a single time. The chain carries TRBV2 and TRBJ1-1; the match to TRBD1 covers 8 bases. The germline gives CDR1 SNHLY, CDR2 FYNNEI. The V and J ends lost 3 bases and 8 bases, in that order; junction bases with no gene match: 5. The CDR3 covers 13 residues. CDR3 residues: CASSEDRALEAFF. The CDR3 DNA is TGTGCCAGCAGTGAGGACAGGGCACTCGAAGCTTTCTTT.

With regard to this clone: This sample also contains other DNA sequences that code for the same CDR3. The genes are TRBV19 and TRBJ1-1, with 7 bases aligning to TRBD1. The trim removed 2 bases at V and 1 base at J, leaving 1 base unmatched. The CDR3 is made up of 14 amino acids. The germline gives CDR1 LNHDA, CDR2 SQIVND (reference sequence). The CDR3 sequence is CASSIRTGNTEAFF. The CDR3 bases are TGTGCCAGTAGTATAAGGACAGGGAACACTGAAGCTTTCTTT.

The chain couples TRBV9 to TRBJ2-3; maybe TRBD1 (7 bases). The CDR3 has 16 residues. The V and J ends lost 0 bases and 8 bases respectively, with 19 bases between them. Germline V lookup: CDR1 SGDLS, CDR2 YYNGEE. The DNA for the CDR3 is TGTGCCAGCAGCGTAGCCCAGGGGACCCAGGGGGGTACGCAGTATTTT. Protein: CASSVAQGTQGGTQYF.

Concerning this clone itself: Likely a read error: the CDR3 ends without its conserved phenylalanine or tryptophan. No DNA is shown, since the ends of the CDR3 on it are uncertain; the CDR3 is the one TCRdb lists. The gene calls are TRBV7-8 and TRBJ1-2; the table gives TRBD1 as D, unverified against the DNA. Germline CDR1 reads SGHVS; CDR2 reads FQNEAQ. The CDR3 is 9 residues long, counting both termini. The CDR3 loop reads CASSFVGDL.

The V gene is TRBV5-1, the J gene TRBJ2-7, with 8 bases aligning to TRBD1. This CDR3 has 16 residues. V shed 0 bases, J shed 0 bases, and the junction held 5 bases outside the gene matches. CDR1 and CDR2 (germline): SGHRS, YFSETQ. The CDR3 DNA is TGCGCCAGCAGCTTGGCAGGGGGCGAGGGCTCCTACGAGCAGTACTTC. This gives the protein CASSLAGGEGSYEQYF.

In its sample, this clone was seen a few times. The chain joins TRBV2 to TRBJ1-1, with 7 bases identical to TRBD1. Germline CDR1 is SNHLY and CDR2 is FYNNEI. After removal of 6 bases from V and 10 bases from J, the junction contained 2 bases not matched to a gene. The CDR3 contains 10 residues. DNA of the CDR3: TGTGCCAGCAGAACAGGGGCAGCTTTCTTT. This gives the protein CASRTGAAFF.

The V gene is TRBV19, the J gene TRBJ2-5; 9 nucleotides match TRBD2. This CDR3 region has 16 residues. Trimming removed 5 bases from V and 5 bases from J; junction bases left unmatched: 12. Per the germline V gene, CDR1 is LNHDA and CDR2 is SQIVND (reference sequence). CDR3 bases: TGTGCCAGTAGTGGCGTAGGGCGGGAGGGCCGGGAGACCCAGTACTTC. Its protein is CASSGVGREGRETQYF.

The J gene is TRBJ1-2, the V gene TRBV12-5, with D possibly being TRBD1 (5 bases). Germline loops: CDR1 LGHNT, CDR2 FRNRAP. Deletions cut 4 bases from V and 8 bases from J, with 17 bases between. This CDR3 is built from 14 residues. The CDR3 reads CASGSGTRMEGYTF. The CDR3 nucleotides are TGTGCTAGTGGTTCGGGGACTCGGATGGAGGGCTACACCTTC. The whole variable domain, filled in from reference TRBV12-5 and TRBJ1-2, reads DARVTQTPRHKVTEMGQEVTMRCQPILGHNTVFWYRQTMMQGLELLAYFRNRAPLDDSGMPKDRFSAEMPDATLATLKIQPSEPRDSAVYFCASGSGTRMEGYTFGSGTRLTVV.

This clone was seen a single time. This chain uses TRBV15 with TRBJ2-6, with D possibly TRBD2 on 5 matching bases. Germline-derived CDR1 and CDR2 are LNHNV and YYDKDF (reference sequence). V gave up 5 bases and J gave up 0 bases, with 14 bases separating them. This CDR3 region has 17 residues. The CDR3 protein is CATSRGLLSSGANVLTF. CDR3 coding DNA: TGTGCCACCAGCCGCGGACTGTTGAGCTCTGGGGCCAACGTCCTGACTTTC.

The chain combines TRBV11-2 with TRBJ2-1; D not certain. V was trimmed by 2 bases and J by 0 bases, leaving 17 bases between them. CDR1 SGHAT and CDR2 FQNNGV come from the germline V gene. This CDR3 has 18 amino acids. The CDR3 nucleotides are TGTGCCAGCAGCTTAAGGGAATCAGGAACCCTCTCCTACAATGAGCAGTTCTTC. It is translated as CASSLRESGTLSYNEQFF.

The V and J genes are TRBV4-3 and TRBJ1-3; D is ambiguous. This CDR3 has 16 amino acids. Trimming shortened V by 1 base and J by 0 bases, and 10 bases separated the two germline ends. Germline V gene data show CDR1 as LGHNA and CDR2 as YSLEER. In DNA, the CDR3 is TGCGCCAGCAGCCAAGGGATGGCAGTCTCTGGAAACACCATATATTTT. Encoded protein: CASSQGMAVSGNTIYF.

The rearrangement uses TRBV5-1 and TRBJ2-6; TRBD2 is a possible D gene (5 bases). The CDR3 is 15 amino acids. Looked up from germline, CDR1 is SGHRS and CDR2 is YFSETQ. The ends were cut back, 0 bases at V and 4 bases at J, with 8 bases in the middle. CDR3 sequence (DNA): TGCGCCAGCAGCTTGGAGACTATCGGGGCCAACGTCCTGACTTTC. Translating gives CASSLETIGANVLTF.

This clone has just one count. The chain joins TRBV9 to TRBJ2-7; weak D call: TRBD2 (5 bases). Deletions cut 4 bases from V and 6 bases from J, with 17 bases between. This CDR3 has 14 amino acids. CDR1 is SGDLS, CDR2 YYNGEE, per germline. CDR3 nucleotide sequence: TGTGCCAGCAGCCCCCGCGCAACCCGGGGCGAGCAGTACTTC. This sequence encodes CASSPRATRGEQYF.

The chain recombines TRBV9 with TRBJ1-4; 10 bases match TRBD1. The junction had 4 bases not matched to a gene; V was cut back by 4 bases and J by 4 bases. The germline V gene has CDR1 SGDLS and CDR2 YYNGEE. CDR3 length: 15 residues. The CDR3: CASSFGQGVNEKLFF. In nucleotides, the CDR3 is TGTGCCAGCAGCTTCGGACAGGGGGTTAATGAAAAACTGTTTTTT. The entire variable domain, with the rest obtained from reference TRBV9 and TRBJ1-4, is as follows: DSGVTQTPKHLITATGQRVTLRCSPRSGDLSVYWYQQSLDQGLQFLIQYYNGEERAKGNILERFSAQQFPDLHSELNLSSLELGDSALYFCASSFGQGVNEKLFFGSGTQLSVL.